Each of the 5 T cell receptor beta chains below was sequenced from the same sample in a study of blood T cell repertoires in COVID-19. The data were produced by immunoSEQ multiplex PCR, yet TCRdb's version contains in-frame clones alone and is incomplete. The top ten clones hold 8% to 10% of a sample with a few hundred thousand clones, 89% of them seen once. The sequencing sample was made of PBMCs or T cells enriched from blood (not recorded which). These receptors were collected from a woman aged 40 to 55 who had recovered from COVID-19.

The chain links TRBV7-2 to TRBJ2-7; the D is unclear. Trimming left V 2 bases short and J 7 bases short, with 6 bases between. CDR3 length: 11 amino acids. Germline values: CDR1 SGHTA, CDR2 FQGNSA. The CDR3 sequence is CASSLLLEQYF. CDR3 sequence (DNA): TGTGCCAGCAGCTTACTCCTGGAGCAGTACTTC.

The chain carries TRBV11-3 and TRBJ2-1, with 8 bases that match TRBD2. After removal of 5 bases from V and 4 bases from J, the junction contained 10 bases not matched to a gene. The CDR3 totals 16 residues. Germline loops: CDR1 SGHNT, CDR2 YENEEA. This CDR3 reads CASSPGGLKKYNEQFF. The CDR3 coding sequence is TGTGCCAGCAGCCCGGGGGGGCTCAAAAAGTACAATGAGCAGTTCTTC.

This chain links TRBV5-1 with TRBJ1-5; D not certain. The CDR3 is 15 residues long. Germline lookup yields CDR1 SGHRS and CDR2 YFSETQ. Trimming cost V 0 bases and J 0 bases, with 7 bases left between them. Here the CDR3 reads CASSLAGDSNQPQHF. The CDR3 DNA follows: TGCGCCAGCAGCTTGGCCGGGGATAGCAATCAGCCCCAGCATTTT.

The V gene is TRBV5-8, the J gene TRBJ2-7; 7 nucleotides match TRBD1. The CDR3 is 16 residues long. The V gene's germline CDR1 is SGHTS and CDR2 YDEGEE. J lost 1 base, V lost 0 bases, and 7 bases had no gene match. The CDR3 nucleotides read TGTGCCAGCAGCTTGGACACAGGGGCCAAGTCCTACGAGCAGTACTTC. Translating gives CASSLDTGAKSYEQYF.

This clone is a singleton in its sample. The J gene is TRBJ2-1, the V gene TRBV18, with D possibly matching TRBD2 (6 bases). Germline V CDR1 and CDR2: KGHSH, LQKENI. CDR3 size: 16 residues. V was clipped by 1 base and J by 1 base, with 11 bases between them. The CDR3 nucleotides read TGTGCCAGCTCACCACTTAGCGGAAGGTCCTACAATGAGCAGTTCTTC. Residues: CASSPLSGRSYNEQFF.